A few counts support the clone carrying this T cell receptor (beta chain). The V end lost 2 bases, the J end lost 7 bases, and 5 bases lay between the germline ends. Germline CDR1 and CDR2: MDHEN and SYDVKM. This CDR3 is 12 amino acids long. The authors' processing: Estimation of nucleated cell counts was performed using reference gene primer amplification. The method was immunoSEQ multiplex PCR; TCRdb's version includes in-frame clones alone and lacks a portion of them. Clone size and the V and J calls come from that table; the DNA yielded D and trimming. This table has roughly 140,000 clones, more than 85% appearing once. The data originate from a study of blood T cell repertoires in COVID-19. Overall study: T cells, B-cell-depleted T cells, or PBMCs supplied cDNA or gDNA.

The sample taken for sequencing was peripheral blood. The rearrangement uses TRBV28 and TRBJ2-2, with D uncertain. This sequence was found in a woman in her seventies with acute or convalescent COVID-19. The CDR3 protein is CASSLEYGELFF. The CDR3 bases are TGTGCCAGCAGTTTAGAGTACGGGGAGCTGTTTTTT.